This TCR beta chain is from a study of graft-versus-host responses after intestinal transplantation. Germline CDR1 SGHTA, CDR2 FQGTGA. Germline trimming cut 5 bases from V and 4 bases from J; bases unmatched to any gene: 8. This CDR3 spans 16 amino acids. Of note for this clone: Its antigen is as yet unknown.

Repertoires were generated with immunoSEQ multiplex PCR, while TCRdb's copy carries only in-frame clones and drops some. The sample has more than 60,000 clones; 90% are singletons. The clonotype comes from a human donor who received an intestinal transplant. The sample was unstimulated CD8+ T cells sorted from spleen or lymph node cells, taken before intestinal transplant. The chain employs TRBV7-3 and TRBJ2-3, with 11 positions matching TRBD2. The CDR3 is CASSLNPGLAADTQYF. CDR3 DNA: TGTGCCAGCAGCCTAAACCCGGGACTAGCGGCAGATACGCAGTATTTT.